This T cell receptor (beta chain) was identified in a study of CDR3 diversity in severe acne. The CDR3 has 13 amino acids. The J segment lost 6 bases and the V segment lost 3 bases, leaving 2 bases of the junction unmatched. Germline V lookup: CDR1 SGHRS, CDR2 YFSETQ. One entry per CDR3 protein results from TCRdb running MiXCR on the PCR reads. This sample yields tens of thousands of distinct CDR3 sequences, of which under 65% are seen a single time; roughly 13% belongs to the top ten. The sequenced sample consisted of blood. This chain links TRBV5-1 with TRBJ2-7; TRBD2 matches at 11 bases. This TCR derives from a male donor in good health, without acne. The CDR3 DNA is TGCGCCAGCAGCTGGACTAGCGGGTTCGAGCAGTACTTC. This sequence encodes CASSWTSGFEQYF.